This T cell receptor (beta chain) was recorded in a study of identical twins. The J segment lost 3 bases and the V segment lost 4 bases, leaving 11 bases of the junction unmatched. Looked up from germline, CDR1 is LGHDT and CDR2 is YNNKEL (reference sequence). The length of the CDR3 is 19 residues. Study results and limitations: Not following the same donors, the study drew its conclusions from cross-sectional statistical analysis. Modelling underestimated the level of out-of-frame TCR alpha sharing observed in monozygotic twins.

This clonotype was counted between two and nine times. The antigen remains unidentified. TCRdb re-analysed the 5' RACE reads in MiXCR, keeping a single row per CDR3 protein. The table includes about 280,000 distinct CDR3 sequences, roughly 8.6% detected once. This same sample was also taken into another study, of yellow fever vaccine responses in identical twins.

The receptor's source is a woman aged 18 to 35 in good health. V and J are TRBV3-1 and TRBJ2-2; 13 positions agree with TRBD2. Specimen: memory (CD45RO+) T cells sorted from blood. The CDR3 loop reads CASSRGTSGALRDTGELFF. The CDR3 DNA reads as TGTGCCAGCAGCCGAGGGACTAGCGGGGCCCTTAGGGACACCGGGGAGCTGTTTTTT. The complete variable domain, with remaining parts taken from reference TRBV3-1 and TRBJ2-2, reads DTAVSQTPKYLVTQMGNDKSIKCEQNLGHDTMYWYKQDSKKFLKIMFSYNNKELIINETVPNRFSPKSPDKAHLNLHINSLELGDSAVYFCASSRGTSGALRDTGELFFGEGSRLTVL.